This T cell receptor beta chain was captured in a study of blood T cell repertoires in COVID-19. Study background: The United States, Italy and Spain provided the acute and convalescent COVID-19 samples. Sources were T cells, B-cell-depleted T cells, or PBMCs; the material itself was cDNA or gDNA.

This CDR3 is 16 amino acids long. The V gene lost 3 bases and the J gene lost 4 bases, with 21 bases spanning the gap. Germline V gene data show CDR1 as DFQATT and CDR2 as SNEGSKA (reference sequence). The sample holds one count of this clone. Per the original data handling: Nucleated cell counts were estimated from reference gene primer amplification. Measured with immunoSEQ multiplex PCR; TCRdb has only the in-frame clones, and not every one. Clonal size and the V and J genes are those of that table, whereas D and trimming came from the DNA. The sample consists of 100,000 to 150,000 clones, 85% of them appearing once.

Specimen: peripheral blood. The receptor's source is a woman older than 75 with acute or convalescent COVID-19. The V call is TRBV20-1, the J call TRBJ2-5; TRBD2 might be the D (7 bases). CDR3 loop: CSASGALGGRRETQYF. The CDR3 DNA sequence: TGCAGTGCTAGTGGGGCTTTGGGGGGGCGCCGAGAGACCCAGTACTTC.